One and the same sample provided the 2 T cell receptor beta chains below, sequenced in a study of shared clonotypes between healthy human individuals. Positively selected for CCR7, the CD45RO-negative cells used as naive CD8 cells excluded terminally differentiated effector memory CD45RA+ cells. Produced via immunoSEQ multiplex PCR; TCRdb's table is partial and in-frame only. The repertoire holds fewer than 800,000 clones, about 90% seen once, with roughly 24% in the top ten. Source material: naive CD8+ T cells sorted from blood. Every receptor here comes from a man aged 25 to 40 in good health.

This rearrangement joins TRBV7-9 to TRBJ2-7; 11 bases are a match to TRBD2. Unmatched junction bases numbered 6, after V lost 5 bases and J lost 3 bases. CDR3 length: 15 residues. Germline-derived CDR1 and CDR2 are SEHNR and FQNEAQ (reference sequence). The DNA of the CDR3 is TGTGCCAGCAGCGGCCCCGGGACTAGCGGCTACGAGCAGTACTTC. Translating it yields CASSGPGTSGYEQYF. Full variable domain (rest looked up from reference TRBV7-9 and TRBJ2-7): DTGVSQNPRHKITKRGQNVTFRCDPISEHNRLYWYRQTLGQGPEFLTYFQNEAQLEKSRLLSDRFSAERPKGSFSTLEIQRTEQGDSAMYLCASSGPGTSGYEQYFGPGTRLTVT.

This clone appeared a few times. The chain links TRBV28 to TRBJ2-7; a weak D match, TRBD2 (7 bases). The V end lost 8 bases, the J end lost 6 bases, and 17 bases lay between the germline ends. The germline CDR1 and CDR2 sequences are MDHEN and SYDVKM. The CDR3 spans 13 residues. The CDR3 protein is CASQRLRGLEQYF. The CDR3 DNA sequence: TGTGCCAGCCAGCGACTGCGGGGGCTCGAGCAGTACTTC.